These 3 T cell receptor beta chains were sequenced from one sample in a study of human T cells and chemical hapten exposure. Unfractionated whole blood yielded the extracted total RNA. TCRdb analysed the 5' RACE reads with MiXCR anew, one entry per CDR3 protein. The sample shows around 140,000 distinct CDR3 sequences, about 4% of them seen only once. Receptor source: a female donor in good health.

The sample holds many counts of this clonotype. The gene calls are TRBV6-6 and TRBJ2-1; the match to TRBD2 covers 11 bases. J gave up 0 bases and V 0 bases, and 4 bases lay outside the gene matches. This CDR3 comprises 18 residues. Germline V lookup: CDR1 MNHNY, CDR2 SVGAGI (reference sequence). CDR3 coding DNA: TGTGCCAGCAGTTACTCCCCCACTAGCGGGGGCTCCTACAATGAGCAGTTCTTC. Protein: CASSYSPTSGGSYNEQFF.

In its sample, this clonotype was seen many times. This chain links TRBV7-2 with TRBJ2-3, with D possibly being TRBD1 or TRBD2 (6 bases each). V lost 6 bases to trimming and J lost 0 bases, with 10 bases between them. CDR3 size: 14 residues. Germline V gene lookup returns CDR1 SGHTA and CDR2 FQGNSA. The chain's CDR3 is CASRWRGSTDTQYF. Written as DNA, the CDR3 is TGTGCCAGCAGATGGAGGGGGAGCACAGATACGCAGTATTTT. The full variable domain, its missing parts supplied by reference TRBV7-2 and TRBJ2-3, is GAGVSQSPSNKVTEKGKDVELRCDPISGHTALYWYRQSLGQGLEFLIYFQGNSAPDKSGLPSDRFSAERTGGSVSTLTIQRTQQEDSAVYLCASRWRGSTDTQYFGPGTRLTVL.

This clonotype appeared many times. This chain joins TRBV3-1 and TRBJ2-7; 9 nucleotides align to TRBD2. CDR1 and CDR2 from the germline V gene are LGHDT and YNNKEL (reference sequence). V was pared by 0 bases and J by 2 bases, with 5 bases of the junction left unmatched. The CDR3 contains 16 residues. CDR3 sequence (DNA): TGTGCCAGCAGCCAAGATAACCAGCGGGGGGCCTACGAGCAGTACTTC. Encoded protein: CASSQDNQRGAYEQYF.